The 28 T cell receptor beta chains below come from one sample, sequenced in a study of blood T cell repertoires in COVID-19. Profiling relied on immunoSEQ multiplex PCR, and the TCRdb table lists in-frame clones only, not all of them. The sample lists more than 85,000 clones, under 75% occurring once. The material sequenced was peripheral blood. These receptors originate from a woman in her fifties or sixties with acute or convalescent COVID-19.

This sequence joins TRBV2 and TRBJ2-5; 9 nucleotides agree with TRBD2. The germline CDR1 and CDR2 sequences are SNHLY and FYNNEI. The length of the CDR3 is 15 residues. V dropped 6 bases and J dropped 7; count of bases not matched to a gene: 12. CDR3: CASRGVAGAYGTQYF. DNA of the CDR3: TGTGCCAGCAGGGGGGTAGCGGGGGCCTACGGGACCCAGTACTTC. The full variable domain, its missing parts supplied by reference TRBV2 and TRBJ2-5, is EPEVTQTPSHQVTQMGQEVILRCVPISNHLYFYWYRQILGQKVEFLVSFYNNEISEKSEIFDDQFSVERPDGSNFTLKIRSTKLEDSAMYFCASRGVAGAYGTQYFGPGTRLLVL.

This clone came up once. This chain connects TRBV19 to TRBJ1-4, with D perhaps matching TRBD1 (6 bases). V gave up 11 bases and J gave up 0 bases, with 16 bases separating them. This CDR3 has 15 residues. CDR1 is LNHDA, CDR2 SQIVND, per germline (reference sequence). The CDR3 region is CAAKRGGATNEKLFF. DNA for the CDR3: TGTGCCGCAAAGAGGGGGGGAGCAACTAATGAAAAACTGTTTTTT. The full variable domain, completed using reference TRBV19 and TRBJ1-4, is DGGITQSPKYLFRKEGQNVTLSCEQNLNHDAMYWYRQDPGQGLRLIYYSQIVNDFQKGDIAEGYSVSREKKESFPLTVTSAQKNPTAFYLCAAKRGGATNEKLFFGSGTQLSVL.

The chain employs TRBV20-1 and TRBJ2-5; 12 bases line up with TRBD2. This CDR3 region has 14 residues. CDR1 is DFQATT and CDR2 is SNEGSKA in the germline V gene (reference sequence). V dropped 3 bases and J dropped 4; count of bases not matched to a gene: 3. The CDR3 sequence is CSASASGGAETQYF. The CDR3 DNA reads TGCAGTGCTAGTGCTAGCGGGGGGGCAGAGACCCAGTACTTC.

This clone was found a few times. The J gene is TRBJ1-3, the V gene TRBV7-2; D unresolved. Trimming removed 3 bases from V and 0 bases from J, with 9 bases in between. CDR1 and CDR2 from the germline V gene are SGHTA and FQGNSA. This CDR3 is 15 amino acids long. The CDR3 nucleotides are TGTGCCAGCAGCTTCCGGGGTGACTCTGGAAACACCATATATTTT. Its translation: CASSFRGDSGNTIYF.

This clone appeared a few times. This CDR3 reads CASSGRGSSYNSPLHF. The CDR3 nucleotides read TGTGCCAGCAGCGGACGAGGGAGCTCCTATAATTCACCCCTCCACTTT. The chain is built from TRBV3-1 (or the pseudogene TRBV3-2) and TRBJ1-6; D is ambiguous. Germline CDR1 LGHDT, CDR2 YNNKEL (reference sequence). There are 16 residues in the CDR3. With 5 bases removed from V and 0 bases from J, the gap between germline ends came to 11 bases.

This rearrangement joins TRBV9 to TRBJ1-2; TRBD1 aligns across 8 bases. The germline V gene encodes CDR1 SGDLS and CDR2 YYNGEE. The CDR3 totals 16 residues. The trim removed 3 bases at V and 4 bases at J, leaving 11 bases unmatched. This chain's CDR3 is CASSATGTGTFYGYTF. The CDR3 DNA follows: TGTGCCAGCAGCGCCACCGGGACAGGCACCTTCTATGGCTACACCTTC.

The V call is TRBV27, the J call TRBJ1-5; 8 nucleotides match TRBD1. The CDR3 length is 14 residues. Germline loops: CDR1 MNHEY, CDR2 SMNVEV (reference sequence). With V trimmed by 5 bases and J by 7 bases, 7 bases remained unmatched. The CDR3: CASSPDRGFQPQHF. DNA of the CDR3: TGTGCCAGCAGTCCAGACAGGGGATTCCAGCCCCAGCATTTT.

The rearrangement joins TRBV19 to TRBJ2-4; tentative D call: TRBD1 (5 bases). Trimming cost V 5 bases and J 0 bases, with 11 bases left between them. Germline V CDR1 and CDR2: LNHDA, SQIVND (reference sequence). The CDR3 runs 15 residues. CDR3 residues: CASSGATVAKNIQYF. The CDR3 DNA reads as TGTGCCAGTAGTGGGGCGACAGTAGCCAAAAACATTCAGTACTTC.

This chain connects TRBV30 to TRBJ1-3, with 7 bases aligning to TRBD1. V lost 2 bases and J lost 3; bases outside the gene matches: 7. This CDR3 is built from 15 residues. The V gene's germline CDR1 is GTSNPN and CDR2 SVGIG (reference sequence). The CDR3 sequence is CAWSLQGRSGNTIYF. CDR3 sequence (DNA): TGTGCCTGGAGTTTACAGGGGCGAAGTGGAAACACCATATATTTT.

V and J are TRBV5-5 and TRBJ2-5; 7 bases map to TRBD1. Per germline, CDR1 SGHKS and CDR2 YYEKEE (reference sequence). CDR3 length: 18 residues. V shed 0 bases and J 4 bases; nucleotides not matched to a gene: 15. CDR3 region: CASSLDQGVNLIGETQYF. CDR3 DNA sequence: TGTGCCAGCAGCTTGGACCAGGGGGTAAACTTGATAGGAGAGACCCAGTACTTC.

This chain joins TRBV6-5 and TRBJ2-7, with D uncertain. CDR3 length equals 14 residues. Trimming shortened V by 7 bases and J by 0 bases, and 13 bases separated the two germline ends. The germline gives CDR1 MNHEY, CDR2 SVGAGI. The CDR3 sequence: CASTPPQSSYEQYF. CDR3 bases: TGTGCCAGCACCCCGCCACAAAGCTCCTACGAGCAGTACTTC.

Here the CDR3 DNA reads TGTGCCAGCAGCCTTGCACAGGGCTACGAGCAGTACTTC. Its translation: CASSLAQGYEQYF. The genes are TRBV11-1 and TRBJ2-7, with D maybe TRBD1 (6 bases). V was shortened by 5 bases and J by 3 bases, with 11 bases between the two germline ends. Germline-derived CDR1 and CDR2 are SGHAT and FQDESV (reference sequence). The CDR3 spans 13 residues.

The V call is TRBV6-5, the J call TRBJ2-2; 9 bases fit TRBD1. This CDR3 is built from 13 residues. Trimming took 10 bases from V and 5 from J; bases not matched to a gene: 5. Germline values: CDR1 MNHEY, CDR2 SVGAGI. The chain's CDR3 is CAIRQGVTGELFF. The CDR3 DNA reads TGTGCCATTCGACAGGGGGTAACCGGGGAGCTGTTTTTT.

The V gene is TRBV15, the J gene TRBJ2-5; 8 bases are a match to TRBD1. Unmatched junction bases numbered 2, after V lost 0 bases and J lost 5 bases. The CDR3 totals 14 residues. CDR1 and CDR2 from the germline V gene are LNHNV and YYDKDF (reference sequence). Written as DNA, the CDR3 is TGTGCCACCAGCAGAGACAGGGGGCTGGAGACCCAGTACTTC. Translation gives CATSRDRGLETQYF.

This chain connects TRBV6-1 to TRBJ1-5, with D perhaps matching TRBD1 (5 bases). Trimming cost V 1 base and J 6 bases, with 16 bases left between them. The CDR3 is 16 residues long. Germline lookup yields CDR1 MNHNS and CDR2 SASEGT. The DNA for the CDR3 is TGTGCCAGCAGTGAAGGGGGGGAGGGGACGCGTCAGCCCCAGCATTTT. This encodes CASSEGGEGTRQPQHF.

This chain uses TRBV28 with TRBJ1-1; TRBD1 agrees at 10 bases. V shed 6 bases, J shed 6 bases, and the junction held 10 bases outside the gene matches. This CDR3 region has 15 residues. CDR1 and CDR2 from the germline V gene are MDHEN and SYDVKM. The CDR3 coding sequence is TGTGCCAGCAGCGCCTTGGGACAGGGGATTTCTGAAGCTTTCTTT. Its translation: CASSALGQGISEAFF.

The chain employs TRBV24-1 and TRBJ2-3; 8 bases agree with TRBD2. CDR3 length: 16 amino acids. Per germline, CDR1 KGHDR and CDR2 SFDVKD. Trimming took 3 bases from V and 1 from J; bases not matched to a gene: 5. CDR3 nucleotide sequence: TGTGCCACCAGTGATCAGCGGGGGTGGGGCACAGATACGCAGTATTTT. Translating gives CATSDQRGWGTDTQYF.

V is TRBV29-1 and J is TRBJ1-4, with 8 bases matching TRBD1. The CDR3 extends over 15 amino acids. Germline V gene sequence: CDR1 SQVTM, CDR2 ANQGSEA. The V gene end was trimmed by 4 bases and the J gene end by 5 bases; junction bases not matched to a gene: 9. CDR3: CSVAGQGGSNEKLFF. CDR3 nucleotides: TGCAGCGTTGCTGGACAGGGAGGGTCGAATGAAAAACTGTTTTTT.

J is TRBJ2-5 and V is TRBV7-2, with 9 positions matching TRBD1. V shed 2 bases and J 4 bases; nucleotides not matched to a gene: 8. This CDR3 is built from 16 residues. Germline V CDR1 and CDR2: SGHTA, FQGNSA. Written as DNA, the CDR3 is TGTGCCAGCAGCTTAATCGCGACAGGGGGAAGAGAGACCCAGTACTTC. Its translation is CASSLIATGGRETQYF.

V usage is TRBV7-6 and J usage is TRBJ1-5, with 10 bases lining up with TRBD1. Germline values: CDR1 SGHVS, CDR2 FNYEAQ. The CDR3 consists of 15 residues. The V segment lost 1 base and the J segment 7 bases; nucleotides outside the gene matches: 4. The CDR3 DNA is TGTGCCAGCAGCTTAGGGACAGGGGGGAGCCAGCCCCAGCATTTT. This codes for CASSLGTGGSQPQHF.

Turning to this clone: A junction end diverges from the germline sequence, so it may reflect a read error. The chain is built from TRBV6-2 or TRBV6-3 and TRBJ1-5; D gene unclear. The CDR3 sequence is 13 residues long. CDR1 is MNHEY and CDR2 is SVGEGT in the germline V gene. The CDR3 nucleotides read TGTGCCAACAGTGACCCAGGCAACCAGCCCCAGCATTTT. This encodes CANSDPGNQPQHF.

V and J are TRBV7-8 and TRBJ1-2, with D unclear. The CDR3 runs 12 residues. Germline values: CDR1 SGHVS, CDR2 FQNEAQ. The germline V and J ends were trimmed by 5 bases and 3 bases, with 7 bases remaining between them. CDR3 DNA sequence: TGTGCCAGCAGCCCCGGGGACTATGGCTACACCTTC. Its protein product is CASSPGDYGYTF.

The rearrangement links TRBV18 to TRBJ2-5; D is perhaps TRBD2 (6 bases). Germline assignment: CDR1 KGHSH and CDR2 LQKENI. The CDR3 extends over 14 amino acids. V was shortened by 6 bases and J by 5 bases, with 16 bases between the two germline ends. The DNA for the CDR3 is TGTGCCAGCTCCCCCACCACGGAGGGCGAGACCCAGTACTTC. Translating it yields CASSPTTEGETQYF.

This chain links TRBV6-5 with TRBJ1-4; tentatively, D is TRBD1 (6 bases). The CDR3 is 13 amino acids. Trimming removed 6 bases at V and 7 bases at J, with 12 bases between. The germline V gene has CDR1 MNHEY and CDR2 SVGAGI. CDR3 DNA: TGTGCCAGCAGGGGACAAAGCTCTGAAAAACTGTTTTTT. Translation gives CASRGQSSEKLFF.

The chain uses TRBV9 and TRBJ1-2, with 7 bases aligning to TRBD1. This CDR3 region has 14 residues. The V segment lost 6 bases and the J segment 1 base; nucleotides outside the gene matches: 6. Germline V CDR1 and CDR2: SGDLS, YYNGEE. DNA for the CDR3: TGTGCCAGCAACCCGGGACAGAATAACTATGGCTACACCTTC. It yields the protein CASNPGQNNYGYTF.

This clone was counted a few times. V and J are TRBV29-1 and TRBJ1-1; tentatively, D is TRBD1 (6 bases). V was trimmed by 6 bases and J by 2 bases, leaving 13 bases between them. From germline, CDR1 is SQVTM and CDR2 ANQGSEA. The CDR3 is 13 amino acids. The CDR3 protein is CSVAAGANTEAFF. The DNA for the CDR3 is TGCAGCGTCGCGGCAGGGGCCAACACTGAAGCTTTCTTT.

The J gene is TRBJ2-7, the V gene TRBV9; 9 bases are shared with TRBD1. CDR3 length: 15 amino acids. Germline V gene data show CDR1 as SGDLS and CDR2 as YYNGEE. V shed 2 bases, J shed 5 bases, and the junction held 8 bases outside the gene matches. CDR3 amino acids: CASSVGGQGYHEQYF. The CDR3 DNA is TGTGCCAGCAGCGTTGGGGGACAGGGTTACCACGAGCAGTACTTC.

DNA for the CDR3: TGTGCCAGCAGTGGAGAGAGCTACGAGCAGTACTTC. This codes for CASSGESYEQYF. The chain links TRBV2 to TRBJ2-7; D remains ambiguous. The CDR3 spans 12 residues. The germline gives CDR1 SNHLY, CDR2 FYNNEI. Trimming left V 4 bases short and J 3 bases short, with 7 bases between. Full variable domain (remainder filled in from reference TRBV2 and TRBJ2-7): EPEVTQTPSHQVTQMGQEVILRCVPISNHLYFYWYRQILGQKVEFLVSFYNNEISEKSEIFDDQFSVERPDGSNFTLKIRSTKLEDSAMYFCASSGESYEQYFGPGTRLTVT.